The 23 T cell receptor beta chains below come from one sample, sequenced in a study of blood T cell repertoires in COVID-19. TCRdb's copy holds only in-frame clones and misses some; the assay was immunoSEQ multiplex PCR. The table shows a few hundred thousand clones, with 88% occurring only once. The sample was PBMCs or T cells enriched from blood (not recorded which). The source is a woman younger than 30 who had recovered from COVID-19.

J is TRBJ1-4 and V is TRBV14; D remains ambiguous. This CDR3 is 15 amino acids long. Germline V lookup: CDR1 SGHDN, CDR2 FVKESK. V shed 3 bases and J shed 0 bases, with 8 bases lying between them. CDR3 loop: CASSHAGATNEKLFF. The CDR3 coding sequence is TGTGCCAGCAGCCATGCCGGAGCAACTAATGAAAAACTGTTTTTT.

The rearrangement links TRBV29-1 to TRBJ2-5; 7 bases map to TRBD2. This CDR3 comprises 14 residues. V dropped 7 bases and J dropped 1; count of bases not matched to a gene: 9. Germline V lookup: CDR1 SQVTM, CDR2 ANQGSEA. CDR3 nucleotides: TGCAGCGCTGGGGGGGTAGGCAGCCAAGAGACCCAGTACTTC. This encodes CSAGGVGSQETQYF.

The genes are TRBV7-3 and TRBJ1-1; no clear D. The CDR3 is 16 amino acids. Trimming took 5 bases from V and 4 from J, leaving 20 bases between them. Per germline, CDR1 SGHTA and CDR2 FQGTGA. The CDR3 nucleotides are TGTGCCAGCAGCCTCCTCCCCCCGGGCGAGGGCACTGAAGCTTTCTTT. Its translation is CASSLLPPGEGTEAFF.

The chain couples TRBV27 to TRBJ2-2, with TRBD1 identical over 8 bases. The germline gives CDR1 MNHEY, CDR2 SMNVEV (reference sequence). There are 15 residues in the CDR3. J was trimmed by 1 base and V by 6 bases; bases with no gene match: 4. CDR3 nucleotides: TGTGCCAGCAGATCCGGGACAGGGAACACCGGGGAGCTGTTTTTT. Protein: CASRSGTGNTGELFF.

The CDR3 reads CASSLRTVPNSPLHF. The DNA for the CDR3 is TGTGCCAGCAGTCTAAGGACAGTACCGAATTCACCCCTCCACTTT. V is TRBV28 and J is TRBJ1-6, with D maybe TRBD1 (6 bases). The CDR3 has 15 amino acids. CDR1 and CDR2 (germline): MDHEN, SYDVKM. Trimming stripped 5 bases from V and 7 bases from J, with 15 bases between. Together with reference TRBV28 and TRBJ1-6, the CDR3 gives the full variable domain: DVKVTQSSRYLVKRTGEKVFLECVQDMDHENMFWYRQDPGLGLRLIYFSYDVKMKEKGDIPEGYSVSREKKERFSLILESASTNQTSMYLCASSLRTVPNSPLHFGNGTRLTVT.

V gene TRBV6-4 combines with J gene TRBJ2-2; the D is unclear. From germline, CDR1 is MRHNA and CDR2 SNTAGT. The CDR3 extends over 16 amino acids. Trimming removed 6 bases at V and 0 bases at J, with 14 bases between. The CDR3 nucleotides are TGTGCCAGCAGCCCCCGGAGACTCACGAACACCGGGGAGCTGTTTTTT. This encodes CASSPRRLTNTGELFF.

The V call is TRBV9, the J call TRBJ2-2; a weak D match, TRBD1 (7 bases). CDR1 and CDR2 from the germline V gene are SGDLS and YYNGEE. Trimming took 1 base from V and 1 from J, leaving 11 bases between them. The CDR3 has 16 amino acids. The CDR3 DNA reads as TGTGCCAGCAGCGTACCAGGGGGGTGGAACACCGGGGAGCTGTTTTTT. This sequence encodes CASSVPGGWNTGELFF. Looking up the rest from reference TRBV9 and TRBJ2-2 gives the full variable domain: DSGVTQTPKHLITATGQRVTLRCSPRSGDLSVYWYQQSLDQGLQFLIQYYNGEERAKGNILERFSAQQFPDLHSELNLSSLELGDSALYFCASSVPGGWNTGELFFGEGSRLTVL.

The rearrangement links TRBV5-1 to TRBJ1-5; D is perhaps TRBD1 (6 bases). Trimming took off 2 bases at V and 4 bases at J, with 7 bases between the two ends. The germline CDR1 and CDR2 sequences are SGHRS and YFSETQ. This CDR3 is built from 13 residues. DNA of the CDR3: TGCGCCAGCAGCTTTACAGGGAATCAGCCCCAGCATTTT. Its protein is CASSFTGNQPQHF.

This clone was detected only once. The chain combines TRBV30 with TRBJ1-6; D ambiguous. The V gene lost 0 bases and the J gene lost 10 bases, with 13 bases spanning the gap. This CDR3 has 14 residues. Germline loops: CDR1 GTSNPN, CDR2 SVGIG (reference sequence). The CDR3 here is CAWSVEGSRSPLHF. The CDR3 DNA follows: TGTGCCTGGAGTGTAGAGGGCTCTAGGTCACCCCTCCACTTT.

This chain joins TRBV6-5 and TRBJ2-2; 7 positions match TRBD2. Germline trimming cut 6 bases from V and 0 bases from J; bases unmatched to any gene: 4. Germline-derived CDR1 and CDR2 are MNHEY and SVGAGI. CDR3 length: 15 residues. This CDR3 reads CASSLGLPNTGELFF. The CDR3 region has the DNA TGTGCCAGCAGCTTGGGACTACCGAACACCGGGGAGCTGTTTTTT.

The chain couples TRBV27 to TRBJ2-1; D is perhaps TRBD2 (5 bases). Germline values: CDR1 MNHEY, CDR2 SMNVEV (reference sequence). The germline V and J ends were trimmed by 0 bases and 3 bases, with 9 bases remaining between them. CDR3 length: 15 residues. The CDR3 sequence is CASSLSFEGYNEQFF. CDR3 nucleotide sequence: TGTGCCAGCAGTTTATCGTTTGAGGGCTACAATGAGCAGTTCTTC.

Turning to this clone: Other DNA sequences in this specimen translate into the identical CDR3. The gene calls are TRBV5-1 and TRBJ1-1, with D maybe TRBD1 (5 bases). V lost 4 bases to trimming and J lost 5 bases, with 12 bases between them. In germline, CDR1 is SGHRS, CDR2 YFSETQ. This CDR3 is built from 13 residues. The chain's CDR3 is CASSLTGGTEAFF. As DNA, the CDR3 is TGCGCCAGCAGCCTGACCGGGGGTACTGAAGCTTTCTTT. The full variable domain, its missing parts supplied by reference TRBV5-1 and TRBJ1-1, is KAGVTQTPRYLIKTRGQQVTLSCSPISGHRSVSWYQQTPGQGLQFLFEYFSETQRNKGNFPGRFSGRQFSNSRSEMNVSTLELGDSALYLCASSLTGGTEAFFGQGTRLTVV.

This chain connects TRBV7-9 to TRBJ2-3; 8 bases agree with TRBD1. CDR1 and CDR2 from the germline V gene are SEHNR and FQNEAQ (reference sequence). The CDR3 covers 12 residues. Germline trimming cut 5 bases from V and 9 bases from J; bases unmatched to any gene: 4. This CDR3 reads CASSLRDRTQYF. The CDR3 nucleotides are TGTGCCAGCAGCCTGAGGGACAGGACGCAGTATTTT.

This rearrangement joins TRBV7-9 to TRBJ1-2; possibly TRBD1 for D (5 bases). From germline, CDR1 is SEHNR and CDR2 FQNEAQ (reference sequence). Trimming pared 5 bases from V and 8 bases from J, leaving 24 bases between. The length of the CDR3 is 16 residues. This CDR3 is CASSPQTDKGASGYTF. In DNA form, the CDR3 reads TGTGCCAGCAGCCCCCAAACGGACAAAGGCGCGTCCGGCTACACCTTC.

J is TRBJ1-2 and V is TRBV11-1, with D unclear. CDR1 is SGHAT and CDR2 is FQDESV in the germline V gene (reference sequence). V shed 5 bases and J shed 9 bases, with 16 bases lying between them. This CDR3 spans 13 amino acids. CDR3 in amino acids: CASSPTLHTSYTF. The CDR3, as DNA: TGTGCCAGCAGCCCCACCCTCCACACAAGCTACACCTTC.

The rearrangement uses TRBV5-5 and TRBJ1-5; 8 nucleotides agree with TRBD1. The V gene's germline CDR1 is SGHKS and CDR2 YYEKEE (reference sequence). This CDR3 spans 18 amino acids. Trimming cost V 1 base and J 3 bases; bases outside gene matches: 12. The CDR3 reads CASSLWDRPFKDNQPQHF. CDR3 coding DNA: TGTGCCAGCAGCTTGTGGGACAGGCCTTTCAAGGACAATCAGCCCCAGCATTTT. The full variable domain, rest sourced from reference TRBV5-5 and TRBJ1-5, is DAGVTQSPTHLIKTRGQQVTLRCSPISGHKSVSWYQQVLGQGPQFIFQYYEKEERGRGNFPDRFSARQFPNYSSELNVNALLLGDSALYLCASSLWDRPFKDNQPQHFGDGTRLSIL.

The chain uses TRBV5-1 and TRBJ2-2; possible D gene TRBD2, 7 bases. CDR1 and CDR2 (germline): SGHRS, YFSETQ. V was pared by 0 bases and J by 4 bases, with 13 bases between. The CDR3 contains 16 residues. The CDR3 here is CASSLVGASGTGELFF. CDR3 DNA sequence: TGCGCCAGCAGCTTGGTGGGGGCTAGCGGCACCGGGGAGCTGTTTTTT.

The gene calls are TRBV6-4 and TRBJ2-7; 10 nucleotides match TRBD2. Per germline, CDR1 MRHNA and CDR2 SNTAGT. The CDR3 has 16 amino acids. The V and J ends lost 6 bases and 1 base, in that order; junction bases with no gene match: 9. The CDR3 DNA is TGTGCCAGCAGCCCTAGCGGGGGAGTAAAATCCTACGAGCAGTACTTC. The encoded protein is CASSPSGGVKSYEQYF.

J is TRBJ2-1 and V is TRBV6-5, with TRBD2 matching 10 bases. This CDR3 comprises 15 residues. With V trimmed by 2 bases and J by 7 bases, 5 bases remained unmatched. Per germline, CDR1 MNHEY and CDR2 SVGAGI. The CDR3 DNA is TGTGCCAGCAGTTACCAAGCGGGGGGGCTAAATGAGCAGTTCTTC. This translates into CASSYQAGGLNEQFF.

V and J are TRBV6-5 and TRBJ1-2; TRBD1 agrees at 9 bases. The CDR3 sequence is 16 residues long. The trim removed 0 bases at V and 7 bases at J, leaving 9 bases unmatched. Germline V gives CDR1 MNHEY, CDR2 SVGAGI. The CDR3 loop reads CASSYSTGGRSSGYTF. The CDR3 coding sequence is TGTGCCAGCAGTTACTCGACAGGGGGGAGATCAAGTGGCTACACCTTC.

V is TRBV27 and J is TRBJ1-2; no reliable D call. From germline, CDR1 is MNHEY and CDR2 SMNVEV (reference sequence). The CDR3 contains 14 residues. With 1 base removed from V and 0 bases from J, the gap between germline ends came to 6 bases. The CDR3 loop is CASSLYGTNYGYTF. CDR3 sequence (DNA): TGTGCCAGCAGTTTATACGGGACTAACTATGGCTACACCTTC.

This rearrangement joins TRBV6-2 or TRBV6-3 to TRBJ2-7; no clear D. CDR1 is MNHEY and CDR2 is SVGEGT in the germline V gene. The CDR3 length is 13 residues. The V gene lost 6 bases and the J gene lost 6 bases, with 15 bases spanning the gap. The CDR3 DNA reads TGTGCCAGCAGCCCCAAACGGGTGGCCGAGCAGTACTTC. Its protein product is CASSPKRVAEQYF.

The CDR3 here is CAISPGDEQFF. CDR3 DNA: TGTGCCATCAGCCCGGGTGATGAGCAGTTCTTC. The chain links TRBV10-3 to TRBJ2-1; D remains unclear. The CDR3 has 11 amino acids. Trimming left V 6 bases short and J 8 bases short, with 8 bases between. Looked up from germline, CDR1 is ENHRY and CDR2 is SYGVKD.